This TCR beta chain derives from a study of blood T cell repertoires in COVID-19. On the study more broadly: Acute and convalescent COVID-19 samples came from the United States, Italy and Spain.

Authors' methods: Researchers report that nucleated cell counts were estimated from reference gene primer amplification. Generated by immunoSEQ multiplex PCR, the TCRdb table keeps only in-frame clones and is missing some. The V and J calls and clone size come from that table; D and trimming were worked out from the DNA. Of some 150,000 clones listed, just over 85% are singletons. In germline, CDR1 is MDHEN, CDR2 SYDVKM. The CDR3 consists of 12 residues. With 3 bases clipped from V and 14 bases from J, the junction kept 5 bases outside the gene matches. This clone appeared a few times. The sample comprised peripheral blood. The receptor was isolated from a woman aged 60-75 years with acute or convalescent COVID-19. This chain uses TRBV28 with TRBJ1-2; TRBD1 matches 11 bases. CDR3 sequence reads: CASSLDRGQKTF. CDR3 coding DNA: TGTGCCAGCAGTTTGGACAGGGGGCAAAAGACCTTC.